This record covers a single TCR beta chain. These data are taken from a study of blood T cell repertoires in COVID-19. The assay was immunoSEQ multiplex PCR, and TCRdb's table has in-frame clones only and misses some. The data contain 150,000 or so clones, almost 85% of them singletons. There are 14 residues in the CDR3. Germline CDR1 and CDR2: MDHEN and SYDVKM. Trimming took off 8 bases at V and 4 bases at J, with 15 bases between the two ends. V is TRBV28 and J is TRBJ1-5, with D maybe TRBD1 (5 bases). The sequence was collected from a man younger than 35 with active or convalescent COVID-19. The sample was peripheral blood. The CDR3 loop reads CASGSDRKNQPQHF. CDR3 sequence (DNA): TGTGCCAGCGGGTCCGACAGAAAAAATCAGCCCCAGCATTTT.